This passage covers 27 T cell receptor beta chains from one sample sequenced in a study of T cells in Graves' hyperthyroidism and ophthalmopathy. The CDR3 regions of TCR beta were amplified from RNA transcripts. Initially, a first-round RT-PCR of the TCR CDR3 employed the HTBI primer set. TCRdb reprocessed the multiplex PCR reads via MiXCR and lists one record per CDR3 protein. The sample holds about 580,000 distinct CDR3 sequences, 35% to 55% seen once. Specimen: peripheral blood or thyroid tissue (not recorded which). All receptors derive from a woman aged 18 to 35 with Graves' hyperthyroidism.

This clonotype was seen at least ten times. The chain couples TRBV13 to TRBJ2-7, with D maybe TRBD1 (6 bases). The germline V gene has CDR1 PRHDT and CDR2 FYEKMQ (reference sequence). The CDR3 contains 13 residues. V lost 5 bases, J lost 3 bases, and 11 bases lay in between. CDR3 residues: CASSRDTLYEQYF. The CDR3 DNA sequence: TGTGCCAGCAGCCGGGACACCCTCTACGAGCAGTACTTC.

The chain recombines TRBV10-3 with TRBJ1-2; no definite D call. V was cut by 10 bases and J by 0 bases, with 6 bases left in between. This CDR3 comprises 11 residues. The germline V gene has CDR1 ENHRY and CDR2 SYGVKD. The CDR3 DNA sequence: TGTGCCACCAGCTCTAACTATGGCTACACCTTC. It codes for CATSSNYGYTF.

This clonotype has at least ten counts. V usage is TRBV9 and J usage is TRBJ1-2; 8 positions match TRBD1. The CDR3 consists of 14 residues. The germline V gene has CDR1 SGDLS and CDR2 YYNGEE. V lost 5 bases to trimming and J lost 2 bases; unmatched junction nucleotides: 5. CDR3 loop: CASRDGQGNYGYTF. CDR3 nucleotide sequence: TGTGCCAGCAGAGATGGACAGGGCAACTATGGCTACACCTTC.

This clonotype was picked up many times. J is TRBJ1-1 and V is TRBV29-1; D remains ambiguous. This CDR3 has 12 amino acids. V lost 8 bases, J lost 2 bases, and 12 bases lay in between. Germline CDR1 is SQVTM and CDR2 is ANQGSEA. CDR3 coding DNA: TGCAGCTCATACACGGTTAACACTGAAGCTTTCTTT. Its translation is CSSYTVNTEAFF.

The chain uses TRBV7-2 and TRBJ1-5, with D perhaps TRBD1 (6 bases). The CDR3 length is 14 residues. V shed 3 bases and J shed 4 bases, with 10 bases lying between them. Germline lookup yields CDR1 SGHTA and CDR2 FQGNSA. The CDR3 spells CASSLGHKNQPQHF. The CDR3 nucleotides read TGTGCCAGCAGCTTGGGACACAAAAATCAGCCCCAGCATTTT.

CDR3 in amino acids: CASSFQRSNEKLFF. CDR3 sequence (DNA): TGTGCCAGCAGTTTCCAGCGGAGCAATGAAAAACTGTTTTTT. The chain joins TRBV7-4 to TRBJ1-4; no definite D call. This CDR3 region has 14 residues. The germline V gene has CDR1 SGHVT and CDR2 SQSDAQ. V was clipped by 6 bases and J by 5 bases, with 13 bases between them.

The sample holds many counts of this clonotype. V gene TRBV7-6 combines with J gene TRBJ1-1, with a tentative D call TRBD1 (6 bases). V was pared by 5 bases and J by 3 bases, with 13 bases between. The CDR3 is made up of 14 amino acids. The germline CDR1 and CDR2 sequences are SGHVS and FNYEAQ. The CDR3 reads CASSTQGTYTEAFF. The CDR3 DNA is TGTGCCAGCAGCACGCAGGGGACATACACTGAAGCTTTCTTT.

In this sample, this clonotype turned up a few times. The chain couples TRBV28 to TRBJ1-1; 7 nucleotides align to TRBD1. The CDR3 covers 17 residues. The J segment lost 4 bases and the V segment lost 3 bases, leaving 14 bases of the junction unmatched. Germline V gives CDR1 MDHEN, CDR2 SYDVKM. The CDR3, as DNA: TGTGCCAGCAGTTTTTCGAGGGGGCAGAGGATAGGCACTGAAGCTTTCTTT. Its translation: CASSFSRGQRIGTEAFF.

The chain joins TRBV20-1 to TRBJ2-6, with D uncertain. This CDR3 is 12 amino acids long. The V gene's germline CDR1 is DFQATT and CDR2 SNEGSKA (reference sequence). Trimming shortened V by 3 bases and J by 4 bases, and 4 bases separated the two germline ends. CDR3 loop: CSASSGANVLTF. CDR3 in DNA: TGCAGTGCTAGCTCAGGGGCCAACGTCCTGACTTTC.

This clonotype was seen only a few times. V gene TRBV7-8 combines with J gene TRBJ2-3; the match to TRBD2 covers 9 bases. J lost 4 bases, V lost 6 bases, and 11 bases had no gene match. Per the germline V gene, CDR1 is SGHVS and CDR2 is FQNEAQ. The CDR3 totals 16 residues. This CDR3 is CASSYLAGGPADTQYF. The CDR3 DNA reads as TGTGCCAGCAGTTACTTGGCGGGAGGGCCGGCAGATACGCAGTATTTT.

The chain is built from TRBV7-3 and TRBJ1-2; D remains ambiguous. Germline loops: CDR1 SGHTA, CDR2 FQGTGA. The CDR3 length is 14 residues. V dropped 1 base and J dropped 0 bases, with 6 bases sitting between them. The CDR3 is CASSLIEPNYGYTF. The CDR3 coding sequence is TGTGCCAGCAGCTTAATAGAGCCTAACTATGGCTACACCTTC.

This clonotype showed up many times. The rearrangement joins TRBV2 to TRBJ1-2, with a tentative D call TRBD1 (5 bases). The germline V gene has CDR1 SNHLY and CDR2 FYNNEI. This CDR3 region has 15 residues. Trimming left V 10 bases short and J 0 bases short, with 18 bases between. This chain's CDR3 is CAMGDRPPANYGYTF. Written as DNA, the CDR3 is TGTGCCATGGGGGACCGGCCCCCAGCTAACTATGGCTACACCTTC.

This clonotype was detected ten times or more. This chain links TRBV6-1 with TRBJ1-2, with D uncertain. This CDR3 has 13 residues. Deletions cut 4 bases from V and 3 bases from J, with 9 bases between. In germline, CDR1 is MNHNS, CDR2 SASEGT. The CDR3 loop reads CASSGKVDYGYTF. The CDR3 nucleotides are TGTGCCAGCAGTGGAAAGGTTGACTATGGCTACACCTTC.

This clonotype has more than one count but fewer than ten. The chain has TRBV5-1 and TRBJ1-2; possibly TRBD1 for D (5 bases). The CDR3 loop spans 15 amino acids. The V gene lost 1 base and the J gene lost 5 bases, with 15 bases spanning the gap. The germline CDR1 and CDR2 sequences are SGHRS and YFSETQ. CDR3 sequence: CASSLNPDSLYGYTF. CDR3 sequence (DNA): TGCGCCAGCAGCTTGAATCCCGACAGCCTATATGGCTACACCTTC. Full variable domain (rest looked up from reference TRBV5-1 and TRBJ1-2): KAGVTQTPRYLIKTRGQQVTLSCSPISGHRSVSWYQQTPGQGLQFLFEYFSETQRNKGNFPGRFSGRQFSNSRSEMNVSTLELGDSALYLCASSLNPDSLYGYTFGSGTRLTVV.

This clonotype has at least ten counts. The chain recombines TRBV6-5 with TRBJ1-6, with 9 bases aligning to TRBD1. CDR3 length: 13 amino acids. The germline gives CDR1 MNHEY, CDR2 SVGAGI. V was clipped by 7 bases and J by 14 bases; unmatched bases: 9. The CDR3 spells CASMGQGLRALHF. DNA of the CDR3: TGTGCCAGCATGGGACAGGGCCTTCGGGCCCTCCACTTT.

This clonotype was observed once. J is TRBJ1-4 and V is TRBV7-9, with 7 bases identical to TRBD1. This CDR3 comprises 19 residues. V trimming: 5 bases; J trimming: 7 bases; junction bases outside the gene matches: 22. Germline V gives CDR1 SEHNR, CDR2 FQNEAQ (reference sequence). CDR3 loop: CASSAKGRGELWRSEKLFF. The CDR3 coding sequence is TGTGCCAGCAGCGCCAAAGGCAGGGGGGAATTGTGGCGTAGTGAAAAACTGTTTTTT.

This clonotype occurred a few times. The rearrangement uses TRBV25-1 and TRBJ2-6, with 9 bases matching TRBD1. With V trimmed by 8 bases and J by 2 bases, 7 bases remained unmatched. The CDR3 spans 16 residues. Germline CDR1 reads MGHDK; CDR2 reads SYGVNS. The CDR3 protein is CASSLRTGAGANVLTF. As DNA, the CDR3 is TGTGCCAGCTCACTGCGGACAGGGGCTGGGGCCAACGTCCTGACTTTC.

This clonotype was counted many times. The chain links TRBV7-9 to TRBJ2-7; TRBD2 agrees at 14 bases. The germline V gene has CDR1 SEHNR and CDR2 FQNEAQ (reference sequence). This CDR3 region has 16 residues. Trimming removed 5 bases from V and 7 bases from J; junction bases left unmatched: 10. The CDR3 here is CASSRVGLAGAREQYF. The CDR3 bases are TGTGCCAGCAGCCGAGTGGGACTAGCGGGAGCTCGAGAGCAGTACTTC. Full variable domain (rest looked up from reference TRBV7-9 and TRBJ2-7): DTGVSQNPRHKITKRGQNVTFRCDPISEHNRLYWYRQTLGQGPEFLTYFQNEAQLEKSRLLSDRFSAERPKGSFSTLEIQRTEQGDSAMYLCASSRVGLAGAREQYFGPGTRLTVT.

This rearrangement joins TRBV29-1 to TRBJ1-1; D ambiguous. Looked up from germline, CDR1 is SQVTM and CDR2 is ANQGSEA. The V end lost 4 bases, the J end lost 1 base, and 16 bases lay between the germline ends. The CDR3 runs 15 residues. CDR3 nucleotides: TGCAGCGTTGGGACTCCCGGTGGTCCGAACACTGAAGCTTTCTTT. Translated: CSVGTPGGPNTEAFF.

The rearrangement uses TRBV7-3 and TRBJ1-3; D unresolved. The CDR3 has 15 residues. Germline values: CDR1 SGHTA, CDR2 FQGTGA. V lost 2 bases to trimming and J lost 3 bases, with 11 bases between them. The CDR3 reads CASSLGVGYGNTIYF. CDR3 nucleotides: TGTGCCAGCAGCTTAGGCGTGGGCTATGGAAACACCATATATTTT. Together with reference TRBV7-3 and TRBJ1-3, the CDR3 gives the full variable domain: GAGVSQTPSNKVTEKGKYVELRCDPISGHTALYWYRQSLGQGPEFLIYFQGTGAADDSGLPNDRFFAVRPEGSVSTLKIQRTERGDSAVYLCASSLGVGYGNTIYFGEGSWLTVV.

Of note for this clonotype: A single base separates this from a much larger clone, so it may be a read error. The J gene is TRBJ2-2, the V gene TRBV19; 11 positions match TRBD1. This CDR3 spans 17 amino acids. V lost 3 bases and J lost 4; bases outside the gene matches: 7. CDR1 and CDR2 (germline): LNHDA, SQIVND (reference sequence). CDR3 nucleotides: TGTGCCAGTAGTATCCTCCCGGGACAGGGGGTCACCGGGGAGCTGTTTTTT. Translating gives CASSILPGQGVTGELFF.

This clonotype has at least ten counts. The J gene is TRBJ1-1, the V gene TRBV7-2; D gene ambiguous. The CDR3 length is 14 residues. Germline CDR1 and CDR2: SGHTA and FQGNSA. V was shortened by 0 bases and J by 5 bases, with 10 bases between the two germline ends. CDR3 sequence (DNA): TGTGCCAGCAGCTTAGCTGCCACGGGGACTGAAGCTTTCTTT. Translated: CASSLAATGTEAFF. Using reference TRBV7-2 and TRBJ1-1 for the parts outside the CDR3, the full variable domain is GAGVSQSPSNKVTEKGKDVELRCDPISGHTALYWYRQSLGQGLEFLIYFQGNSAPDKSGLPSDRFSAERTGGSVSTLTIQRTQQEDSAVYLCASSLAATGTEAFFGQGTRLTVV.

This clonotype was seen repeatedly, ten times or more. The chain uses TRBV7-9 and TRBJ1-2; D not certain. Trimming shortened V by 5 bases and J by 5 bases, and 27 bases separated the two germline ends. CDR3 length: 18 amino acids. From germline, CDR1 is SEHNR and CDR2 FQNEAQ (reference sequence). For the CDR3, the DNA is TGTGCCAGCAGCCCCACGATCGGGCGCAATGAGCCCACGTATGGCTACACCTTC. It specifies CASSPTIGRNEPTYGYTF.

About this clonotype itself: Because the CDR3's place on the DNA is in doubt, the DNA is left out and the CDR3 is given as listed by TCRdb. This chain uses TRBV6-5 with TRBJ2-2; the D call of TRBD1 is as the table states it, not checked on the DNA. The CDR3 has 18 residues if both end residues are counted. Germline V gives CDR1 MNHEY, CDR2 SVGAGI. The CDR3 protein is CASSSDRVGRSLPGSCFF.

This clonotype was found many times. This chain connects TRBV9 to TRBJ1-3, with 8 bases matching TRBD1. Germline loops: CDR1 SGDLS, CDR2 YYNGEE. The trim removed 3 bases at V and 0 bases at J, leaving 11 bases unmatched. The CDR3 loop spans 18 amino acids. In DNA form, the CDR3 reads TGTGCCAGCAGCGCCAGGACAGGGAATCAGTACTCTGGAAACACCATATATTTT. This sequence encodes CASSARTGNQYSGNTIYF. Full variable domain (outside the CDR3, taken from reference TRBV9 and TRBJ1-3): DSGVTQTPKHLITATGQRVTLRCSPRSGDLSVYWYQQSLDQGLQFLIQYYNGEERAKGNILERFSAQQFPDLHSELNLSSLELGDSALYFCASSARTGNQYSGNTIYFGEGSWLTVV.

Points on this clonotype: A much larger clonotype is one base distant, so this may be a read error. DNA of the CDR3: TGTGCCAGCAGCTTCGACCCCTTAGGGGGGAGGTTCGGGTTC. Translated, it gives CASSFDPLGGRFGF. This chain links TRBV7-9 with TRBJ2-7; D may match TRBD1 or TRBD2 (6 bases each). The CDR3 spans 14 residues. Germline CDR1 reads SEHNR; CDR2 reads FQNEAQ (reference sequence). The whole variable domain, remainder taken from reference TRBV7-9 and TRBJ2-7, is DTGVSQNPRHKITKRGQNVTFRCDPISEHNRLYWYRQTLGQGPEFLTYFQNEAQLEKSRLLSDRFSAERPKGSFSTLEIQRTEQGDSAMYLCASSFDPLGGRFGFGPGTRLTVT.

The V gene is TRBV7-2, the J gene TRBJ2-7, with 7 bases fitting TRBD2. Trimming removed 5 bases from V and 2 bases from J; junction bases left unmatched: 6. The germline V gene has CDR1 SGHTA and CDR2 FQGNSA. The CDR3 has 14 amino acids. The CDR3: CASSVRDYTYEQYF. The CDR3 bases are TGTGCCAGCAGCGTCCGGGACTACACCTACGAGCAGTACTTC. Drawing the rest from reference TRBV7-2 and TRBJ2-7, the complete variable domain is GAGVSQSPSNKVTEKGKDVELRCDPISGHTALYWYRQSLGQGLEFLIYFQGNSAPDKSGLPSDRFSAERTGGSVSTLTIQRTQQEDSAVYLCASSVRDYTYEQYFGPGTRLTVT.